This T cell receptor beta chain was identified in a study of T-cell memory formation after mild COVID-19 (dated by TCRdb to 2020 to 2022). The study in broad terms: TCR sequence clusters from the two donors were largely donor specific. T-cell clones expanding and contracting after mild COVID-19 in a couple of donors were tracked by longitudinal TCRalpha and TCRbeta repertoire sequencing. Two young, previously healthy adult volunteers, one female and one male, were included in the cohort. Beyond this particular receptor, the publication reports: The study included only a couple of mild cases, and larger cohorts that include severe cases with pre-infection samples were judged to be necessary. Whether the second-wave clones peaking on day 37 were SARS-CoV-2 specific was not confirmed. From day 15 to 85, contracting clones showed balanced CD4/CD8 phenotypes, whereas a second wave of clones that expanded from day 15 to 37 leaned towards CD4+. Some responding clones were detected in pre-infection memory, suggesting pre-existing cross-reactive memory T cells joined the SARS-CoV-2 response. Contracting CD4+ clones were found mainly in CM and EM memory subsets, while CD8+ clones were enriched in EMRA.

Points on this clonotype: The target of this receptor is not known. No base-level quality is on record; no much larger clone is a single base apart.

V is pared back by 0 bases and J by 4 bases, with 9 bases lying between the germline termini. Sequences LGHNA (CDR1) and YNFKEQ (CDR2) are obtained from the germline V gene. The CDR3 contains 14 residues, cysteine and phenylalanine counted. Solely the CDR3 DNA is kept, with 42 bases framed from the first base. Ficoll-Paque density gradient centrifugation was the method used to isolate PBMCs. The instrument given in TCRdb is Illumina NovaSeq 6000. TCRalpha and TCRbeta cDNA libraries were built by 5'RACE with constant-segment primers, adding sample barcodes and unique molecular identifiers. Trizol reagent was used to extract RNA from every sample. Libraries were amplified in two PCR steps, with a second sample barcode and Illumina TruSeq adapters added in the second step. Sequencing of the libraries was done on an Illumina NovaSeq, producing 2 x 150 bp paired-end reads. On the study's bioinformatics: Demultiplexing of reads and collapsing into UMI-guided consensus sequences were performed with migec v1.2.7. Using mixcr v2.1.11, UMI consensuses were aligned to TRA and TRB V and J templates and then assembled into clonotypes. A clonotype was counted as expanded or contracted only when both edgeR and NoisET called the clonotype significant, with the noise models trained on biological replicates. edgeR calls used a false discovery rate-adjusted p below 0.01 and a log2 fold-change threshold of 1. As an exploratory analysis of dynamics, max-normalized trajectories of the 1000 most abundant clonotypes were examined with PCA combined with hierarchical clustering. The CD4 or CD8 phenotype of responding clones was assigned using the separately sequenced CD4+ and CD8+ repertoires. TCRdb reprocessing: public reads trimmed at Q25 with fastp, clones called with MiXCR, in-frame beta chains kept. One record per CDR3 amino acid sequence lists the most common genes and DNA. Clone size and V and J calls follow TCRdb, not the original study. For this sample there are 360,000 or so distinct CDR3 sequences; 28% appear just once. The ten top clones hold approximately 15% of the sample.

The material sequenced was PBMCs or a T cell subset sorted from them (not recorded which). This TCR was recovered from an adult woman who had mild COVID-19 (a few samples of this study predate the infection). The sample titles of this study are shuffled in the database, so cell type and time point are left out; the donor was told from shared clones. This chain is built from TRBV4-2 and TRBJ1-1, with a weak D call of TRBD1 (5 bases match). The CDR3 here reads CASSQEGRGTEAFF. The DNA reads TGTGCCAGCAGCCAAGAGGGAAGGGGCACTGAAGCTTTCTTT.